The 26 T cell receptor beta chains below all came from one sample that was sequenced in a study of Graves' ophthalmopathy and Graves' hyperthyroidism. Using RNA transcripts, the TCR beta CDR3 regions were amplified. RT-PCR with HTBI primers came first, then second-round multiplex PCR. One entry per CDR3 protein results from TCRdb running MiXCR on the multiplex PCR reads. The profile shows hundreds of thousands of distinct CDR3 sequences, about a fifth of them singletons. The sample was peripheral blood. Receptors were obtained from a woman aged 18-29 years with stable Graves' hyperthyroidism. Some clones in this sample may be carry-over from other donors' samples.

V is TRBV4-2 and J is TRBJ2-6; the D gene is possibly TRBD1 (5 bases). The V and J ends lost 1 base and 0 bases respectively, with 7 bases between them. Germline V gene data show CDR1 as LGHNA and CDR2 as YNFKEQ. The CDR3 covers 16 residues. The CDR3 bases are TGTGCCAGCAGCCAAGTGGGGCGCTCTGGGGCCAACGTCCTGACTTTC. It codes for CASSQVGRSGANVLTF.

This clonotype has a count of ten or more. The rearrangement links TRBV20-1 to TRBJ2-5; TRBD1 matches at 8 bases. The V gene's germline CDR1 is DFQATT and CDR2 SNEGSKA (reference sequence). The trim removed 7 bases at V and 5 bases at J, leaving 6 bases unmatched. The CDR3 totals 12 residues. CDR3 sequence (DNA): TGCAGTGTCAGGGGGCTGGAGGAGACCCAGTACTTC. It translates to CSVRGLEETQYF.

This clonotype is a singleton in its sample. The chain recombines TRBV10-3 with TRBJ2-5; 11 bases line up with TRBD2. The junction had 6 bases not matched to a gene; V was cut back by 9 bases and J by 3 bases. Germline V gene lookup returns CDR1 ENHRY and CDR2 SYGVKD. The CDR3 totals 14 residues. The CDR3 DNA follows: TGTGCCATTTTTAGCGGGAGGGCCGAAGAGACCCAGTACTTC. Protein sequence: CAIFSGRAEETQYF.

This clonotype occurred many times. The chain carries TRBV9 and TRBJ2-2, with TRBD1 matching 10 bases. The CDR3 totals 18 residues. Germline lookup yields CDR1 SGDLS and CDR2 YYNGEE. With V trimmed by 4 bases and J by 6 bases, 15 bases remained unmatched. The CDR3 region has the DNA TGTGCCAGCAGCCCGTGGCTTGAGGGGACAGGGGTGTCCGGGGAGCTGTTTTTT. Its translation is CASSPWLEGTGVSGELFF.

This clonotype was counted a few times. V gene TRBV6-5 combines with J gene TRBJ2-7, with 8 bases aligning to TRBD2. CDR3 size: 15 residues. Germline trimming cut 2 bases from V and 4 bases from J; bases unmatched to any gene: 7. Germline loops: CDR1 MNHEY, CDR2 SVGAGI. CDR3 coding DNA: TGTGCCAGCAGTTACCGCGCGGGAGGTCCGTACGAGCAGTACTTC. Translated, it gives CASSYRAGGPYEQYF.

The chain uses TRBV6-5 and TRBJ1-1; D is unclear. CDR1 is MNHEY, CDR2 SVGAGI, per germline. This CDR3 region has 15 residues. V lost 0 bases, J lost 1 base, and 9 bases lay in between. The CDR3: CASSYSPVQNTEAFF. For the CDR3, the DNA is TGTGCCAGCAGTTACTCGCCAGTACAGAACACTGAAGCTTTCTTT.

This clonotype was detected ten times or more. CDR3 region: CASGLAGGREQYF. The CDR3 coding sequence is TGTGCCAGTGGACTAGCGGGAGGGCGGGAGCAGTACTTC. This chain connects TRBV19 to TRBJ2-7; TRBD2 aligns across 15 bases. The CDR3 runs 13 residues. Germline V gene lookup returns CDR1 LNHDA and CDR2 SQIVND (reference sequence). V gave up 8 bases and J gave up 7 bases; unmatched junction bases: 3.

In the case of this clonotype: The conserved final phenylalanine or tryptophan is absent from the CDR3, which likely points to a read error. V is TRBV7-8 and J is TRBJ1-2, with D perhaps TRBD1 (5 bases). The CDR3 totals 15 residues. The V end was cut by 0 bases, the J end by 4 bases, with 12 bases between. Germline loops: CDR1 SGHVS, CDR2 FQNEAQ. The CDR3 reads CASSLAGRGPYGYTY. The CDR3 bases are TGTGCCAGCAGCTTAGCAGGGCGGGGCCCCTATGGCTACACCTAC.

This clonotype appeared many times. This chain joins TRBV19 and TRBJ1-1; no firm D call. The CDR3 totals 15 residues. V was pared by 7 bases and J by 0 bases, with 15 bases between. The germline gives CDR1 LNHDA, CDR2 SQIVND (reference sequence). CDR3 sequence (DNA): TGTGCCAGTAATCCACAAGGGCCGGTGAACACTGAAGCTTTCTTT. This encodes CASNPQGPVNTEAFF.

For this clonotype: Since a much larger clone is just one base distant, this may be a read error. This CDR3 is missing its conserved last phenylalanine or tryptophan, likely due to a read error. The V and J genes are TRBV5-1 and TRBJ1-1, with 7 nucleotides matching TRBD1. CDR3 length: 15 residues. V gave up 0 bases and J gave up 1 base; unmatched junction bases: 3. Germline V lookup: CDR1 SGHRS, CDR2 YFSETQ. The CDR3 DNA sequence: TGCGCCAGCAGCTTGGGAGGACAGGCGAACACTGAAGCTTTCTCT. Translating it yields CASSLGGQANTEAFS.

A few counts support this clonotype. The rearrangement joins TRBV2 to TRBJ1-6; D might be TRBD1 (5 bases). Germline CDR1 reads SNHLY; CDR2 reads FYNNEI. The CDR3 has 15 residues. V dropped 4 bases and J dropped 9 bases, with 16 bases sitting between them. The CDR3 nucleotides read TGTGCCAGCAGTGCTAGAGGGGCGGGCGGTTCACCCCTCCACTTT. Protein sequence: CASSARGAGGSPLHF.

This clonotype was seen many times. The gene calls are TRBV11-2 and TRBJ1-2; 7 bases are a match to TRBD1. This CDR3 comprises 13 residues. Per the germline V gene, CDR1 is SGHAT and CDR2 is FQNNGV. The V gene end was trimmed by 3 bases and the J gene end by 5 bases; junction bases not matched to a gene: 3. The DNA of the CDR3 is TGTGCCAGCAGCTTCGACAGGGATTATGGCTACACCTTC. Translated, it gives CASSFDRDYGYTF.

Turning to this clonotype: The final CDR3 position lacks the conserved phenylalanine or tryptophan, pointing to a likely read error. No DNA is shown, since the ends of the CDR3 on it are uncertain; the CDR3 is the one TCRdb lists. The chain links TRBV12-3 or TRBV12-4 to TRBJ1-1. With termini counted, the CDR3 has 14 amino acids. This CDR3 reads CASSGPYKTTEACL.

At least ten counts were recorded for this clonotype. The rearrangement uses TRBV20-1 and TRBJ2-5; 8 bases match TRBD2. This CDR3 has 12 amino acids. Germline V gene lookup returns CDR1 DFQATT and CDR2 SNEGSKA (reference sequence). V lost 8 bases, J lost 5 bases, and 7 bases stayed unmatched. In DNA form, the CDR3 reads TGCAGTCCTGGGACTAGTTCGGAGACCCAGTACTTC. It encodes CSPGTSSETQYF.

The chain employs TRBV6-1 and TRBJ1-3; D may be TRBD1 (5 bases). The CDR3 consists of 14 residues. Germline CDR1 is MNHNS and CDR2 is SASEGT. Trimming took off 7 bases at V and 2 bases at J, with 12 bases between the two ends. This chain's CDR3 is CASKAGFTGNTIYF. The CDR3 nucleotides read TGTGCCAGCAAGGCAGGGTTTACTGGAAACACCATATATTTT.

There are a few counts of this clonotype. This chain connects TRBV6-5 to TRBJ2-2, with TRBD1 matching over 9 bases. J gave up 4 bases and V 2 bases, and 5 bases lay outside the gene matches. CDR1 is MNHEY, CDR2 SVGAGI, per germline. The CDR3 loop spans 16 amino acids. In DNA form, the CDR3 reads TGTGCCAGCAGTTACCAGGGGACAGGGCTCACCGGGGAGCTGTTTTTT. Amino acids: CASSYQGTGLTGELFF.

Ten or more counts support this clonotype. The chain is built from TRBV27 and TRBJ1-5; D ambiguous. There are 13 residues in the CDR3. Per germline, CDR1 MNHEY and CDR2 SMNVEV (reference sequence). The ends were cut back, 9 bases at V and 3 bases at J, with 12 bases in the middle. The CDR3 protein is CARPGRHNQPQHF. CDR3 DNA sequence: TGTGCCAGGCCGGGCAGGCACAATCAGCCCCAGCATTTT.

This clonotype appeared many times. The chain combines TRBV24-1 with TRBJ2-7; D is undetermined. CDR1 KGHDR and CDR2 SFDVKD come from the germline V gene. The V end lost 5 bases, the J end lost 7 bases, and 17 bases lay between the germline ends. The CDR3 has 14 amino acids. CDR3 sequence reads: CATSAHRGSREQYF. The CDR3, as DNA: TGTGCCACCAGTGCCCACCGCGGTTCCAGGGAGCAGTACTTC.

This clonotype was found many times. The CDR3 DNA follows: TGTGCCAGCAGTGAATTCGTGACAGGTGACTCTGGGGCCAACGTCCTGACTTTC. Translating it yields CASSEFVTGDSGANVLTF. The gene calls are TRBV6-1 and TRBJ2-6, with a tentative D call TRBD1 (6 bases). Trimming took off 2 bases at V and 0 bases at J, with 14 bases between the two ends. Germline values: CDR1 MNHNS, CDR2 SASEGT. This CDR3 comprises 18 residues.

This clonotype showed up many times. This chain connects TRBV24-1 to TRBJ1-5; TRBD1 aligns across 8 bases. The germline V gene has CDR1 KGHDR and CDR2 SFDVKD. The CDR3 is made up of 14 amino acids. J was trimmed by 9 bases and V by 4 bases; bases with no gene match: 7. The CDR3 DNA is TGTGCCACCAGTGACCCAGGGGGCACAAGGCCCCAGCATTTT. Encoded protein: CATSDPGGTRPQHF.

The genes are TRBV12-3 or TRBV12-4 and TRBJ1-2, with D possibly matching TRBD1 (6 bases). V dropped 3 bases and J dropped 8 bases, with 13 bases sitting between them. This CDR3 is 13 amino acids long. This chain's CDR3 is CASSLPGAWGYTF. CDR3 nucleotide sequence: TGTGCCAGCAGTTTGCCGGGGGCATGGGGCTACACCTTC.

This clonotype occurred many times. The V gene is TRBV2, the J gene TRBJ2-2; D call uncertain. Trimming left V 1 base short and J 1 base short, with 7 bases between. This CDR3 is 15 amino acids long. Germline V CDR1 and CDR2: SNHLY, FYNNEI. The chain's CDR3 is CASSEDRLNTGELFF. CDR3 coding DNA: TGTGCCAGCAGTGAAGACAGATTGAACACCGGGGAGCTGTTTTTT.

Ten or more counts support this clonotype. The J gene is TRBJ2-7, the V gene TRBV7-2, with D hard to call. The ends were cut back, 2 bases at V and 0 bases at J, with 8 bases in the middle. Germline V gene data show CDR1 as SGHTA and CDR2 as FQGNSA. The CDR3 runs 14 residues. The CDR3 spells CASSLRRASYEQYF. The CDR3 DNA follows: TGTGCCAGCAGCTTACGTAGGGCCTCCTACGAGCAGTACTTC.

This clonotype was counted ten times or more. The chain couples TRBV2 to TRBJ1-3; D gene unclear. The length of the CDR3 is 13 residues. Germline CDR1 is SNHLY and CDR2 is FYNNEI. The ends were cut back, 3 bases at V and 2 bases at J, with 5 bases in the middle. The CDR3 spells CASSESTGNTIYF. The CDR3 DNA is TGTGCCAGCAGTGAGTCTACTGGAAACACCATATATTTT.

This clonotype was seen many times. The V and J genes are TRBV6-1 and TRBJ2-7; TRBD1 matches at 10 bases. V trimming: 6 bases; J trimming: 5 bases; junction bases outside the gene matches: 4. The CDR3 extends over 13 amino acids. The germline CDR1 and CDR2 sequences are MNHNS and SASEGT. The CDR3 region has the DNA TGTGCCAGCAGACGGGACAGGGGTCACGAGCAGTACTTC. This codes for CASRRDRGHEQYF.

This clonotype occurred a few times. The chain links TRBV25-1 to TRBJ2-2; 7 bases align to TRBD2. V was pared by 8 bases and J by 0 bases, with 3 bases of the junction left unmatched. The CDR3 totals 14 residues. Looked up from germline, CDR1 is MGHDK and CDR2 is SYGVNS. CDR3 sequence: CASATSANTGELFF. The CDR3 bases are TGTGCCAGCGCAACTAGCGCGAACACCGGGGAGCTGTTTTTT. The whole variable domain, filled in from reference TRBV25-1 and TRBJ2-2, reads EADIYQTPRYLVIGTGKKITLECSQTMGHDKMYWYQQDPGMELHLIHYSYGVNSTEKGDLSSESTVSRIRTEHFPLTLESARPSHTSQYLCASATSANTGELFFGEGSRLTVL.